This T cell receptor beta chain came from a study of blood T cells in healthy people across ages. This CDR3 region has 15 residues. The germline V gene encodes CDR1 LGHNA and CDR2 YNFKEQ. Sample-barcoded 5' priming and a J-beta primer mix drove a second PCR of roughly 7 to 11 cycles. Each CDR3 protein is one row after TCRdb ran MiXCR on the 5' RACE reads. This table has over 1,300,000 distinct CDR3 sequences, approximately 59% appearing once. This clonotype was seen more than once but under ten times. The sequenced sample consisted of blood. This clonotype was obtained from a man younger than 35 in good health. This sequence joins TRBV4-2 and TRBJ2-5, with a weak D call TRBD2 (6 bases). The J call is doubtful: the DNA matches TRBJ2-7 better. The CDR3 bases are TGTGCCAGCAGCCAAGGAATTGGCAGGGAGGACGAGCAGTACTTC. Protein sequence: CASSQGIGREDEQYF.